The 5 T cell receptor beta chains below all came from one sample that was sequenced in a study of vaccination and CD4 T cells after COVID-19. Regarding treatment: approximately 9-day PBMC culture with coronavirus spike peptide pools or control peptides (ViraFEST assay). Antigens of these TCRs are unknown. The study sequenced cultured CD4+ T cell DNA using the Oncomine TCR Beta short-read assay. Each CDR3 protein is one row after TCRdb ran MiXCR on the PCR reads. Here the sample spans under 15,000 distinct CDR3 sequences, roughly 41% being singletons. Source: CD4+ T cells from blood, cultured in vitro, taken before SARS-CoV-2 vaccination. Source of these receptors: a human donor who had recovered from COVID-19.

The chain combines TRBV6-1 with TRBJ1-5, with D uncertain. There are 15 residues in the CDR3. The germline V gene encodes CDR1 MNHNS and CDR2 SASEGT. V was pared by 0 bases and J by 2 bases, with 8 bases between. CDR3 DNA: TGTGCCAGCAGTGAAGCGTCCGGTGGCAATCAGCCCCAGCATTTT. The encoded protein is CASSEASGGNQPQHF.

This clonotype was seen a few times. The chain employs TRBV7-9 and TRBJ1-1; D remains ambiguous. Trimming pared 1 base from V and 1 base from J, leaving 10 bases between. Germline CDR1 is SEHNR and CDR2 is FQNEAQ (reference sequence). The CDR3 is 15 amino acids. The CDR3, as DNA: TGTGCCAGCAGCTTAGTTCCCAACCAGAACACTGAAGCTTTCTTT. Translated, it gives CASSLVPNQNTEAFF.

This clonotype showed up just a few times. The CDR3 DNA follows: TGTGCCAGCAGCTGGTCATTGAACACCGGGGAGCTGTTTTTT. Translating it yields CASSWSLNTGELFF. This chain connects TRBV7-6 to TRBJ2-2; D not certain. The CDR3 is 14 residues long. The V and J ends lost 4 bases and 1 base respectively, with 7 bases between them. Germline-derived CDR1 and CDR2 are SGHVS and FNYEAQ.

This clonotype was seen a handful of times. This chain connects TRBV18 to TRBJ2-7, with unresolved D. This CDR3 contains 14 residues. CDR1 is KGHSH and CDR2 is LQKENI in the germline V gene. The V gene lost 5 bases and the J gene lost 1 base, with 12 bases spanning the gap. Written as DNA, the CDR3 is TGTGCCAGCTCATCGTCAGCTAGATCCTACGAGCAGTACTTC. Translated, it gives CASSSSARSYEQYF.

The CDR3 here is CASSQEVDRDTYTDTQYF. CDR3 DNA sequence: TGCGCCAGCAGCCAAGAGGTGGATAGAGACACATACACAGATACGCAGTATTTT. The V and J genes are TRBV4-3 and TRBJ2-3; D gene ambiguous. The CDR3 totals 18 residues. The germline gives CDR1 LGHNA, CDR2 YSLEER. V shed 0 bases and J shed 2 bases, with 18 bases lying between them.